The present TCR beta chain was sequenced within a study of identical twins. Overall study findings and caveats: Cord blood beta clonotypes that were abundant carried fewer insertions, and memory repertoires showed no such trend.

TCRdb reprocessed the 5' RACE reads via MiXCR and lists one record per CDR3 protein. Of about 700,000 distinct CDR3 sequences in the sample, 8.6% are singletons; the top ten hold 0.98%. Points on this clonotype: Its cognate antigen is unknown.

Germline V lookup: CDR1 MNHEY, CDR2 SVGAGI. The CDR3 has 12 amino acids. Trimming left V 4 bases short and J 6 bases short, with 10 bases between. A further study also used this sample, focusing on yellow fever vaccine responses in identical twins.

The chain joins TRBV6-5 to TRBJ2-7, with D tentatively TRBD2 (5 bases). The sequencing input was PBMCs. The receptor was derived from a woman between 18 and 29 years old in good health. CDR3 in amino acids: CASSSMDFEQYF. CDR3 sequence (DNA): TGTGCCAGCAGTTCGATGGACTTCGAGCAGTACTTC.